This T cell receptor beta chain was captured in a study of T and B cells in COVID-19 patients. Across the study: Peripheral blood came from COVID-19 patients with active infection or after recovery. In the active-infection cohort, about 90% of the 20 patients had comorbidities linked to unfavorable COVID-19 outcome.

TRB rearrangements were amplified by multiplex PCR with BIOMED2 TRB-A/B primers. TCRdb ran MiXCR on the multiplex PCR reads and lists one entry per CDR3 protein. Among approximately 26,000 distinct CDR3 sequences, about 33% were seen once, and the ten largest hold around 1.6%. With 1 base clipped from V and 1 base from J, the junction kept 6 bases outside the gene matches. CDR1 and CDR2 (germline): DFQATT, SNEGSKA (reference sequence). The CDR3 has 15 residues. From blood, about 240-550 ng of genomic DNA served as TRB template. Input material: blood. This sequence joins TRBV20-1 and TRBJ2-7, with 8 bases matching TRBD1. This TCR was sampled from a human donor who had recovered from COVID-19. For the CDR3, the DNA is TGCAGTGCTAGAGGCCAGGGGGCCTTTTCCTACGAGCAGTACTTC. Protein sequence: CSARGQGAFSYEQYF.